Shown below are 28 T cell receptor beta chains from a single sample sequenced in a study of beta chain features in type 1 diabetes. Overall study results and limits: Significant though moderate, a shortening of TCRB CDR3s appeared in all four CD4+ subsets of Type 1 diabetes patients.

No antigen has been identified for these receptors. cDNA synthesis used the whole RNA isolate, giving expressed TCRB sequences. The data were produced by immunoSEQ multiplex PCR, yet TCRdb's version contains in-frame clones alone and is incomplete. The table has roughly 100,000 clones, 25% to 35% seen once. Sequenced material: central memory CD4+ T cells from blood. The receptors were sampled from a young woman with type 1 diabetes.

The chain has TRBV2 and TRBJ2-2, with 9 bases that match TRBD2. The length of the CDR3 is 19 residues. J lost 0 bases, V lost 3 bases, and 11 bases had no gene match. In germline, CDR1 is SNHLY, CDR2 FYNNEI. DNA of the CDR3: TGTGCCAGCAGTGATGTGGGACTAGCCACAAACGCGAACACCGGGGAGCTGTTTTTT. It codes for CASSDVGLATNANTGELFF.

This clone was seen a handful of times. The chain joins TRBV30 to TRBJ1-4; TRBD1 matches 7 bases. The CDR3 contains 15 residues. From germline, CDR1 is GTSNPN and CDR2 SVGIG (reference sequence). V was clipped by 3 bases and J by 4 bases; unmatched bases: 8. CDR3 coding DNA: TGTGCCTGGAGCGAGTTCAGGGGGGTTAATGAAAAACTGTTTTTT. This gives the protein CAWSEFRGVNEKLFF.

This chain's CDR3 is CASSQRSASYEQYF. CDR3 sequence (DNA): TGTGCCAGCAGTCAACGTAGCGCCTCCTACGAGCAGTACTTC. This rearrangement joins TRBV7-2 to TRBJ2-7; D is possibly TRBD2 (5 bases). The V end was cut by 6 bases, the J end by 0 bases, with 12 bases between. The CDR3 runs to 14 residues. Per the germline V gene, CDR1 is SGHTA and CDR2 is FQGNSA.

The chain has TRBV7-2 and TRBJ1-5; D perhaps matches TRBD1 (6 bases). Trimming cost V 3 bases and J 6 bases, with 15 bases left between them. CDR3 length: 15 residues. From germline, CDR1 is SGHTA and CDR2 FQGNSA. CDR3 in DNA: TGTGCCAGCAGCTTGGCAGGGGTTGGTAGTCAGCCCCAGCATTTT. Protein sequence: CASSLAGVGSQPQHF.

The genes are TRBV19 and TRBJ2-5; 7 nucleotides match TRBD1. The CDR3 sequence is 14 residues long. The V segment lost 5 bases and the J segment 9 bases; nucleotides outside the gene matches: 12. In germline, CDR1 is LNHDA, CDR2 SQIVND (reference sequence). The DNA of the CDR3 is TGTGCCAGTAGTTCGCAGACAGGGTCGGGGTCCCAGTACTTC. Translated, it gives CASSSQTGSGSQYF.

CDR3 sequence: CASSPNQGGGYTF. CDR3 bases: TGCGCCAGCAGCCCTAACCAGGGTGGCGGCTACACCTTC. The chain is built from TRBV5-1 and TRBJ1-2; D possibly corresponds to TRBD1 (5 bases). The CDR3 has 13 amino acids. Deletions cut 4 bases from V and 8 bases from J, with 15 bases between. Germline V gene sequence: CDR1 SGHRS, CDR2 YFSETQ.

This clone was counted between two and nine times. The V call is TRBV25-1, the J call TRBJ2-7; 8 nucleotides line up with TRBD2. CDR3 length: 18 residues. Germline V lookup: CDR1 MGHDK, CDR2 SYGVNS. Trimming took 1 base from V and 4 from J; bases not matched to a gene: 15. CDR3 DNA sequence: TGTGCCAGCAGTGAATCCCACCCCTTAGCGGGATTGGTGTACGAGCAGTACTTC. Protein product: CASSESHPLAGLVYEQYF.

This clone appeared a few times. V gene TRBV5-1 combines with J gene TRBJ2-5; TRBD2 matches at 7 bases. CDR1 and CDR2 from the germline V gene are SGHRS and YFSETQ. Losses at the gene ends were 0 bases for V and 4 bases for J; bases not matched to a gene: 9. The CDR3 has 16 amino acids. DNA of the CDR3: TGCGCCAGCAGCTTGGCTCCGGCGGGAGTGGGAGAGACCCAGTACTTC. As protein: CASSLAPAGVGETQYF.

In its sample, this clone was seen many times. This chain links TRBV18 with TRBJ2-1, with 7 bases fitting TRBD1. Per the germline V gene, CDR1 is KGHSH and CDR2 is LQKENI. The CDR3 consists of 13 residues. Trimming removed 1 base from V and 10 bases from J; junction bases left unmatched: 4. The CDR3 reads CASSPQGAGEQFF. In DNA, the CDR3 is TGTGCCAGCTCACCACAGGGGGCAGGGGAGCAGTTCTTC. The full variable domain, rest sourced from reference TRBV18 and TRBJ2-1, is NAGVMQNPRHLVRRRGQEARLRCSPMKGHSHVYWYRQLPEEGLKFMVYLQKENIIDESGMPKERFSAEFPKEGPSILRIQQVVRGDSAAYFCASSPQGAGEQFFGPGTRLTVL.

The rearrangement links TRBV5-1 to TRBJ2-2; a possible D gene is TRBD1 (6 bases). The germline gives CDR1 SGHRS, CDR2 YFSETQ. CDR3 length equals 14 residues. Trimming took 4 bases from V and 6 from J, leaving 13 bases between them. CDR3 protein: CASSEGPGAGELFF. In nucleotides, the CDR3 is TGCGCCAGCAGCGAGGGTCCAGGGGCCGGGGAGCTGTTTTTT.

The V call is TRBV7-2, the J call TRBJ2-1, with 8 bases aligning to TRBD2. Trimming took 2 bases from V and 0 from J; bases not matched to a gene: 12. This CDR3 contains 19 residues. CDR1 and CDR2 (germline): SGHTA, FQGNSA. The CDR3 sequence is CASSLFLAKREYSYNEQFF. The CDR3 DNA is TGTGCCAGCAGCTTATTTTTGGCGAAGCGGGAGTACTCCTACAATGAGCAGTTCTTC.

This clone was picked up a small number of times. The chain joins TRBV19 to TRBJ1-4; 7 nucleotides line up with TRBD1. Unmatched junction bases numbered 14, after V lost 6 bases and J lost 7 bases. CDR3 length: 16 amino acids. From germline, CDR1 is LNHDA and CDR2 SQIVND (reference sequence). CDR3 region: CASSQGQGEVTEKLFF. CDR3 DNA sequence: TGTGCCAGTAGCCAGGGGCAGGGGGAAGTAACTGAAAAACTGTTTTTT.

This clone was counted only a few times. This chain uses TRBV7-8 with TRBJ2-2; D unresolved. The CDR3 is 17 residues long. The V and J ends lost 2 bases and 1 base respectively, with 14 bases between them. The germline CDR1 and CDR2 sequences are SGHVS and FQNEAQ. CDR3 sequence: CASSLRSDILNTGELFF. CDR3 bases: TGTGCCAGCAGCTTAAGGTCCGACATTTTGAACACCGGGGAGCTGTTTTTT.

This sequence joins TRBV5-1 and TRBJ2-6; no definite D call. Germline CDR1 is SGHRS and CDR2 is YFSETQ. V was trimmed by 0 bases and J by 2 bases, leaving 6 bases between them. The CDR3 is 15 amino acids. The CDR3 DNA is TGCGCCAGCAGCTTGGGCGTGGCTGGGGCCAACGTCCTGACTTTC. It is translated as CASSLGVAGANVLTF. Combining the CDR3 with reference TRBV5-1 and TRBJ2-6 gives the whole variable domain KAGVTQTPRYLIKTRGQQVTLSCSPISGHRSVSWYQQTPGQGLQFLFEYFSETQRNKGNFPGRFSGRQFSNSRSEMNVSTLELGDSALYLCASSLGVAGANVLTFGAGSRLTVL.

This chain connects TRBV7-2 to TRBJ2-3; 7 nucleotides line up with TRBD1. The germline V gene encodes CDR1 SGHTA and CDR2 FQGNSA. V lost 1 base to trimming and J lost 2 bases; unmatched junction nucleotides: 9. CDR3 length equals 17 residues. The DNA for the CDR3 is TGTGCCAGCAGCTTAGGGGGCCCGGGACAGATCACAGATACGCAGTATTTT. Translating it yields CASSLGGPGQITDTQYF.

This CDR3 is CASSVATGGTEAFF. In DNA form, the CDR3 reads TGTGCCAGCAGCGTAGCTACGGGGGGTACTGAAGCTTTCTTT. The chain is built from TRBV9 and TRBJ1-1; perhaps TRBD1 as D (5 bases). V was shortened by 0 bases and J by 5 bases, with 11 bases between the two germline ends. CDR3 length: 14 amino acids. Germline CDR1 is SGDLS and CDR2 is YYNGEE.

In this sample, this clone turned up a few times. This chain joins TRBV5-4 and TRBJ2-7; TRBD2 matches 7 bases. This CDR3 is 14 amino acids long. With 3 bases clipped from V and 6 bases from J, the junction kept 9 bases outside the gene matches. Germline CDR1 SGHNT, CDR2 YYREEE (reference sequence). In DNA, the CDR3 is TGTGCCAGCAGCTCCGGACGGGGAGGGAGCGAGCAGTACTTC. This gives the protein CASSSGRGGSEQYF.

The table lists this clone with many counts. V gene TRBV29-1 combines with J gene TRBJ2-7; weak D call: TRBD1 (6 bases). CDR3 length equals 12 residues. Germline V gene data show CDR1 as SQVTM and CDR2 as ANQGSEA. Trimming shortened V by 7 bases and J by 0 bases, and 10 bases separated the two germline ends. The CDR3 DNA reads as TGCAGCGCAGGGGTCCACTCCTACGAGCAGTACTTC. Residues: CSAGVHSYEQYF.

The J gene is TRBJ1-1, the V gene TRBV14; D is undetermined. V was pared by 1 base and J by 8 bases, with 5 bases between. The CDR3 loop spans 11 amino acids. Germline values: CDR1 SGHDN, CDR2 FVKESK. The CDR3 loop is CASSQAREAFF. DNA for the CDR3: TGTGCCAGCAGCCAAGCCAGGGAAGCTTTCTTT.

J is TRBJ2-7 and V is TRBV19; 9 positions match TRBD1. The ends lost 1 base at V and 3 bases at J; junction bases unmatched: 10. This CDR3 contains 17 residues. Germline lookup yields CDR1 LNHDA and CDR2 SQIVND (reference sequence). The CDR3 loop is CASSIGKVGQGDYEQYV. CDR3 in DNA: TGTGCCAGTAGTATAGGGAAAGTGGGACAGGGAGACTACGAGCAGTACGTC.

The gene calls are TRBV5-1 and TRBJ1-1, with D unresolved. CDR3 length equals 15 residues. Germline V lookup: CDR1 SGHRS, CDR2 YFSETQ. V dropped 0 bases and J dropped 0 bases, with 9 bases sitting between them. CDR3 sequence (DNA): TGCGCCAGCAGCTTGGGCGGTCTAGTGAACACTGAAGCTTTCTTT. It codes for CASSLGGLVNTEAFF.

The CDR3 DNA is TGTGCCAGCAGCCGGTCGAGCCGGGGGGGAACCGGGGAGCTGTTTTTT. This codes for CASSRSSRGGTGELFF. The chain employs TRBV9 and TRBJ2-2, with TRBD2 matching over 8 bases. CDR1 and CDR2 (germline): SGDLS, YYNGEE. This CDR3 is 16 amino acids long. Trimming at V came to 4 bases and at J to 5 bases, leaving 10 bases not matched to a gene. Drawing the rest from reference TRBV9 and TRBJ2-2, the complete variable domain is DSGVTQTPKHLITATGQRVTLRCSPRSGDLSVYWYQQSLDQGLQFLIQYYNGEERAKGNILERFSAQQFPDLHSELNLSSLELGDSALYFCASSRSSRGGTGELFFGEGSRLTVL.

The CDR3 nucleotides read TGTGCCAGCAGCTTAATCCCAGGCCCCTACGAGCAGTACTTC. Amino acid sequence: CASSLIPGPYEQYF. The V call is TRBV7-2, the J call TRBJ2-7, with D unresolved. The CDR3 spans 14 residues. Germline V gene sequence: CDR1 SGHTA, CDR2 FQGNSA. The V end was cut by 2 bases, the J end by 2 bases, with 10 bases between.

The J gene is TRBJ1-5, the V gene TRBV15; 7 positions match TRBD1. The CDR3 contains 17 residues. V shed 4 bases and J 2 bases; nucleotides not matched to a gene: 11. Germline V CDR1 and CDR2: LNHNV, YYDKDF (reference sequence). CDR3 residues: CATSNSRGQGRNQPQHF. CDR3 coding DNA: TGTGCCACCAGCAATTCTAGGGGGCAGGGACGCAATCAGCCCCAGCATTTT.

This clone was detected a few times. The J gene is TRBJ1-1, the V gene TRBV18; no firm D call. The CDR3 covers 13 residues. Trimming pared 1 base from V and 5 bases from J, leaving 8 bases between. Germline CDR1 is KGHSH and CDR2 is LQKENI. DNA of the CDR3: TGTGCCAGCTCACCACTTGGGGAGACTGAAGCTTTCTTT. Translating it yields CASSPLGETEAFF.

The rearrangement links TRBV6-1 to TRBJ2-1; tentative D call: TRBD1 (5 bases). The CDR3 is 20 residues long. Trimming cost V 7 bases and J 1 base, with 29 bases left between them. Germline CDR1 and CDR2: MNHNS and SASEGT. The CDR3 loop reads CASNESNSIVRVKSYNEQFF. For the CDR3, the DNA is TGTGCCAGCAATGAGAGCAATTCCATCGTCAGGGTCAAGTCCTACAATGAGCAGTTCTTC.

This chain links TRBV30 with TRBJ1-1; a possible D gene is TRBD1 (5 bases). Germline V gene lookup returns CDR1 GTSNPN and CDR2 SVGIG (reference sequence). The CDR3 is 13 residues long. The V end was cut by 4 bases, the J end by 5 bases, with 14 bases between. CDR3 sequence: CAWKGSGWTEAFF. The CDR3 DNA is TGTGCCTGGAAGGGGTCAGGATGGACTGAAGCTTTCTTT.

DNA of the CDR3: TGTGCCAGCAGCCAGGGGTGGACTGAAGCTTTCTTT. Its translation is CASSQGWTEAFF. The chain employs TRBV7-9 and TRBJ1-1; D might be TRBD1 (6 bases). CDR3 length equals 12 residues. The germline gives CDR1 SEHNR, CDR2 FQNEAQ (reference sequence). Trimming cost V 5 bases and J 5 bases, with 9 bases left between them.